The T cell receptor beta chain described here comes from a study of early T cells in non-severe SARS-CoV-2 infection. Study as a whole: Sequencing of bulk RNA from unsorted whole blood was done, without chain pairing.

A few counts support this clonotype. The antigen remains unidentified. TCRdb re-called the 5' RACE reads with MiXCR, one entry per CDR3 protein. The sample lists approximately 110,000 distinct CDR3 sequences, just under 15% occurring once. This CDR3 is 15 amino acids long. V gave up 5 bases and J gave up 3 bases; unmatched junction bases: 8. Germline V CDR1 and CDR2: SEHNR, FQNEAQ (reference sequence). Study results and limitations: The VDJdb matching leaned toward anti-spike CD8 responses and overlooked private and CD4 specificities.

Sequencing was performed on whole blood. This TCR was recovered from an adult who was a healthcare worker with PCR-confirmed SARS-CoV-2 infection or an uninfected control (not recorded which). The chain carries TRBV7-9 and TRBJ1-2; 8 bases are a match to TRBD1. The DNA of the CDR3 is TGTGCCAGCAGCGGACCCGGGACAGGATACTATGGCTACACCTTC. This gives the protein CASSGPGTGYYGYTF. The full variable domain, completed using reference TRBV7-9 and TRBJ1-2, is DTGVSQNPRHKITKRGQNVTFRCDPISEHNRLYWYRQTLGQGPEFLTYFQNEAQLEKSRLLSDRFSAERPKGSFSTLEIQRTEQGDSAMYLCASSGPGTGYYGYTFGSGTRLTVV.